This TCR beta chain emerged from a study of blood T cell repertoires in COVID-19. Background on the study: COVID-19 samples collected from the United States, Italy and Spain covered acute and convalescent phases.

This table comes from immunoSEQ multiplex PCR, and its TCRdb copy is limited to in-frame clones, with some not included. The data contain 100,000 or so clones, less than 90% of them singletons. Germline trimming cut 0 bases from V and 5 bases from J; bases unmatched to any gene: 6. The CDR3 loop spans 16 amino acids. Germline-derived CDR1 and CDR2 are SGHRS and YFSETQ. Input material: peripheral blood. The sequence was obtained from a man aged 65 to 79 with active or convalescent COVID-19. V is TRBV5-1 and J is TRBJ2-1; 9 nucleotides match TRBD2. In nucleotides, the CDR3 is TGCGCCAGCAGCTTGGGAGCAGGACTAGCGAACAATGAGCAGTTCTTC. It codes for CASSLGAGLANNEQFF.